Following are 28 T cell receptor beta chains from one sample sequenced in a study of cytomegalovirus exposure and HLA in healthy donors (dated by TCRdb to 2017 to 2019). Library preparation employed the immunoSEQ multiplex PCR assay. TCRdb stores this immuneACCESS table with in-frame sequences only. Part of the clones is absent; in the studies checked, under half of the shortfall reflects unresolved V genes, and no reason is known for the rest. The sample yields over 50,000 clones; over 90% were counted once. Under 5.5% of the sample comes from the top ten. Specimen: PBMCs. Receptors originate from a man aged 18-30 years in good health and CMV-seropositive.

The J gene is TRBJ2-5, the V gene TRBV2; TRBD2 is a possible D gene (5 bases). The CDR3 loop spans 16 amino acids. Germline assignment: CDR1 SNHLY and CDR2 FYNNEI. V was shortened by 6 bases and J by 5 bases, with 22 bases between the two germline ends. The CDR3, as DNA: TGTGCCAGCAGATCTATAGCACTAGAAGGCGGGGAGACCCAGTACTTC. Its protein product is CASRSIALEGGETQYF.

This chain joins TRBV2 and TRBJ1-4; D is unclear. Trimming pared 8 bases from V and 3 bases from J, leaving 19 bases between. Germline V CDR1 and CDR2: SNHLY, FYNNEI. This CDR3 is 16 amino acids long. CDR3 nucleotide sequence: TGTGCCAGCGAGGCCTTCTCGTTTCCAGCTAATGAAAAACTGTTTTTT. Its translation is CASEAFSFPANEKLFF.

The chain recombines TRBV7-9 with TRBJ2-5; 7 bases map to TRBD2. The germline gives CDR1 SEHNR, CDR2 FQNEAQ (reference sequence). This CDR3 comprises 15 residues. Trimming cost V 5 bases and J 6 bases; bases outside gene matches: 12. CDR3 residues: CASSRPMGGEKTQYF. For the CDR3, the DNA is TGTGCCAGCAGCCGTCCGATGGGGGGGGAAAAGACCCAGTACTTC.

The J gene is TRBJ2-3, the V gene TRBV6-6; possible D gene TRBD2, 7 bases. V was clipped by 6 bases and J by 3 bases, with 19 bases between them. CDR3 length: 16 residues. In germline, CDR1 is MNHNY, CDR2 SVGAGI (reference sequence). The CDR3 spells CASSHVGGLSTDTQYF. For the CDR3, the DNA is TGTGCCAGCAGCCACGTGGGGGGGCTCTCGACAGATACGCAGTATTTT.

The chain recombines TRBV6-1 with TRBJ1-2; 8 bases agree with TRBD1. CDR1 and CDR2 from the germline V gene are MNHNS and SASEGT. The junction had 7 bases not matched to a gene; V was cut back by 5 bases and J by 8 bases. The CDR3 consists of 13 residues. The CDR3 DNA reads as TGTGCCAGCAGTCCGACAGGGGATGAAGGCTACACCTTC. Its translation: CASSPTGDEGYTF.

CDR3 loop: CASSSGQPGYTF. Here the CDR3 DNA reads TGTGCCAGCAGTTCGGGACAGCCTGGCTACACCTTC. The genes are TRBV6-5 and TRBJ1-2; 7 nucleotides agree with TRBD1. V gave up 4 bases and J gave up 7 bases; unmatched junction bases: 3. Germline V lookup: CDR1 MNHEY, CDR2 SVGAGI. This CDR3 contains 12 residues.

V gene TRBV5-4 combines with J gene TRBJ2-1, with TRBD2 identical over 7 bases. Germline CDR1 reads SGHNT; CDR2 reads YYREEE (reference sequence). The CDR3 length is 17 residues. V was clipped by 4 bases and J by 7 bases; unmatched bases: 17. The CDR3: CASSPLAGLGAGNEQFF. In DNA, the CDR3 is TGTGCCAGCAGCCCCCTTGCAGGACTAGGTGCGGGGAATGAGCAGTTCTTC.

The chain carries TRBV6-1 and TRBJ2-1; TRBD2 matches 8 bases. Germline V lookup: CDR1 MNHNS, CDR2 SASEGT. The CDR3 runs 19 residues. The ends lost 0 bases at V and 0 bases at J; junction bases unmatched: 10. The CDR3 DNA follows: TGTGCCAGCAGTGAAGCAGGTAGCGGGACCTATAGCTCCTACAATGAGCAGTTCTTC. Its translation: CASSEAGSGTYSSYNEQFF.

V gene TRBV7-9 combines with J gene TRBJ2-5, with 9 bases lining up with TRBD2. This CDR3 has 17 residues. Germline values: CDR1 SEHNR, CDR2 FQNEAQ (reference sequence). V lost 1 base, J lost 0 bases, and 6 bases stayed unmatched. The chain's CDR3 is CASSLVAGVTYQETQYF. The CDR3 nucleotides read TGTGCCAGCAGCTTAGTAGCGGGGGTTACGTACCAAGAGACCCAGTACTTC.

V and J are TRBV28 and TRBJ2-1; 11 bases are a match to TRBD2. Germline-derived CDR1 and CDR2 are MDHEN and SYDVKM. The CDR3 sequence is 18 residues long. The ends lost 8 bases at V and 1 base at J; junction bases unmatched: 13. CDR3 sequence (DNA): TGTGCCAGCTTAGGTCTTAGCGGGAGGGCCGTGTCCTACAATGAGCAGTTCTTC. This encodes CASLGLSGRAVSYNEQFF.

The CDR3 here is CASSPMAEGYEQYF. The CDR3 bases are TGTGCCAGCAGCCCTATGGCGGAGGGCTACGAGCAGTACTTC. This chain joins TRBV7-2 and TRBJ2-7; weak D call: TRBD2 (6 bases). The germline V gene encodes CDR1 SGHTA and CDR2 FQGNSA. The ends were cut back, 5 bases at V and 3 bases at J, with 14 bases in the middle. The CDR3 runs 14 residues.

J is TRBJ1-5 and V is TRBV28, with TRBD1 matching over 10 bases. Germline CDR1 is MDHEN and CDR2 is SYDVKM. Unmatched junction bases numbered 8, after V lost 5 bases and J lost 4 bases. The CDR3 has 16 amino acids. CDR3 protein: CASSPTLGQGNQPQHF. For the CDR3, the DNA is TGTGCCAGCAGTCCAACCTTGGGACAGGGGAATCAGCCCCAGCATTTT.

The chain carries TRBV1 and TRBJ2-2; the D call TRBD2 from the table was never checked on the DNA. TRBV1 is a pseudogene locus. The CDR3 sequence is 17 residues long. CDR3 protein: CTSSSGGDSANTGELFF. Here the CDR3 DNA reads TGCACCAGCAGCTCGGGGGGGGACAGTGCGAACACCGGGGAGCTGTTTTTT.

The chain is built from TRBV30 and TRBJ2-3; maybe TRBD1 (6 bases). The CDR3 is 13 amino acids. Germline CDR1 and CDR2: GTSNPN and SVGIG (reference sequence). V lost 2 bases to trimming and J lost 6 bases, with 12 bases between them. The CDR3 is CAWSITGKDTQYF. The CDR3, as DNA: TGTGCCTGGAGTATCACAGGGAAGGATACGCAGTATTTT.

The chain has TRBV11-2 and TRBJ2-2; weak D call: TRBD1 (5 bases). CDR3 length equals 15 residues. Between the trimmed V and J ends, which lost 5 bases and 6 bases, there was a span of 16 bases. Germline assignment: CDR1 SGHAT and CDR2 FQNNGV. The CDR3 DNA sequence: TGTGCCAGCAGCCCGTCCAGGGCCAAGGCCGGGGAGCTGTTTTTT. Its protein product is CASSPSRAKAGELFF.

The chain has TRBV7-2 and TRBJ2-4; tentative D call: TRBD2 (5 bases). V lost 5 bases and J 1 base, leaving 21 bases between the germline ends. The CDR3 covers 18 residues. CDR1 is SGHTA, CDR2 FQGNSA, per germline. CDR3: CASSLSDSARKAKNIQYF. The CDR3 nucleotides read TGTGCCAGCAGCCTTAGCGATAGCGCCCGGAAGGCCAAAAACATTCAGTACTTC.

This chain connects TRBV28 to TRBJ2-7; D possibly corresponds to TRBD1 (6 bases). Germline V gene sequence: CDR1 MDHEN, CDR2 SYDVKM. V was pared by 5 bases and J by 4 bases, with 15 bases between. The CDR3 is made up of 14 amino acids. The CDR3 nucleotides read TGTGCCAGCAGTGCGGACAGAGCCCTGTACGAGCAGTACTTC. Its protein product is CASSADRALYEQYF. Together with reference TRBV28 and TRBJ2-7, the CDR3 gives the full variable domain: DVKVTQSSRYLVKRTGEKVFLECVQDMDHENMFWYRQDPGLGLRLIYFSYDVKMKEKGDIPEGYSVSREKKERFSLILESASTNQTSMYLCASSADRALYEQYFGPGTRLTVT.

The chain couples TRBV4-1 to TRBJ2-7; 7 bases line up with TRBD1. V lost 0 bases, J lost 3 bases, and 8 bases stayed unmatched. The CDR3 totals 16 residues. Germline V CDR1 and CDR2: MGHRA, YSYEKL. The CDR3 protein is CASSQEWDRSSYEQYF. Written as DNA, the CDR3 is TGCGCCAGCAGCCAAGAATGGGACAGATCCAGCTACGAGCAGTACTTC.

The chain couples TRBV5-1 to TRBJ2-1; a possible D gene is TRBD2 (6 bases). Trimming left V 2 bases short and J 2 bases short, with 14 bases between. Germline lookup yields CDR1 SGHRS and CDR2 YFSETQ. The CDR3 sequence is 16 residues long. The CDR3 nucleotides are TGCGCCAGCAGCTTACCCGGCGGGACCCCCTACAATGAGCAGTTCTTC. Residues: CASSLPGGTPYNEQFF.

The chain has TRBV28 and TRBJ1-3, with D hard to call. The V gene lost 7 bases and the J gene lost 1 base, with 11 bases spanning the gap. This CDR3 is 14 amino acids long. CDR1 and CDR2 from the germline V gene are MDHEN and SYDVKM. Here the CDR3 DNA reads TGTGCCAGCATCCCGGGAGGGTCTGGAAACACCATATATTTT. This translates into CASIPGGSGNTIYF. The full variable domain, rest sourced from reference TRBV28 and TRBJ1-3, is DVKVTQSSRYLVKRTGEKVFLECVQDMDHENMFWYRQDPGLGLRLIYFSYDVKMKEKGDIPEGYSVSREKKERFSLILESASTNQTSMYLCASIPGGSGNTIYFGEGSWLTVV.

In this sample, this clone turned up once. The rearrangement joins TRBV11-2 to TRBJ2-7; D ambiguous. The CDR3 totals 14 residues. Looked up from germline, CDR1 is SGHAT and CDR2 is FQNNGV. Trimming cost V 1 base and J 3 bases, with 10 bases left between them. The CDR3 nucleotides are TGTGCCAGCAGCTTAGGGTTAGTTTTCTACGAGCAGTACTTC. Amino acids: CASSLGLVFYEQYF.

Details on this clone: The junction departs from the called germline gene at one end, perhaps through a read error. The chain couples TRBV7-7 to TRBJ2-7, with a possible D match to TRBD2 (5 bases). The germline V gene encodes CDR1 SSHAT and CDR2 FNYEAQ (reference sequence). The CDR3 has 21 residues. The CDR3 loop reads CASSLKLYLAGTISHLYEQYF. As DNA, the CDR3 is TGTGCTAGCAGCTTAAAATTGTACTTGGCGGGCACCATTTCCCACCTCTACGAGCAGTACTTC.

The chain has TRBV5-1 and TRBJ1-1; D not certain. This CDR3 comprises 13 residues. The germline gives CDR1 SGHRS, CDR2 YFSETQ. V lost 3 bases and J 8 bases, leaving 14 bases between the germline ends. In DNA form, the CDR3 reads TGCGCCAGCAGCTCCGGAAGTCGCGGCGAAGCTTTCTTT. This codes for CASSSGSRGEAFF.

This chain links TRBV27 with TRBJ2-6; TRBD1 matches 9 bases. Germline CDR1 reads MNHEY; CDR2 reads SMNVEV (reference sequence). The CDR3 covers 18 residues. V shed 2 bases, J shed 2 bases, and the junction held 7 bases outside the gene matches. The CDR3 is CASSLTGTGWTGANVLTF. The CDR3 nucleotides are TGTGCCAGCAGTTTAACCGGGACAGGGTGGACTGGGGCCAACGTCCTGACTTTC.

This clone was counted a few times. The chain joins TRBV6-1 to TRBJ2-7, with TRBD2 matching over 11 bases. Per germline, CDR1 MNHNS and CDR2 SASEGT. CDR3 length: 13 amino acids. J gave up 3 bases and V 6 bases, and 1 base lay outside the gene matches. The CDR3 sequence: CASSLAGGYEQYF. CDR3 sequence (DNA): TGTGCCAGCAGCCTAGCGGGAGGCTACGAGCAGTACTTC.

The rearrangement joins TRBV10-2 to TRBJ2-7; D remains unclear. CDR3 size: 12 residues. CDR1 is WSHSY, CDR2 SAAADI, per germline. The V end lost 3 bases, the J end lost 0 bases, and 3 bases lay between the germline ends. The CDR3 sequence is CASSDSSYEQYF. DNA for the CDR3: TGCGCCAGCAGTGACAGCTCCTACGAGCAGTACTTC.

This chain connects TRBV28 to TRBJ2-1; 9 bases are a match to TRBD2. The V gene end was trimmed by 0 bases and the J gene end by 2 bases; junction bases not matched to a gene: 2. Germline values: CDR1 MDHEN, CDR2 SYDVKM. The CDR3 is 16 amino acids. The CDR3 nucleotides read TGTGCCAGCAGTTTATGGGTAGCGGGGGCCTACAATGAGCAGTTCTTC. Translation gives CASSLWVAGAYNEQFF.

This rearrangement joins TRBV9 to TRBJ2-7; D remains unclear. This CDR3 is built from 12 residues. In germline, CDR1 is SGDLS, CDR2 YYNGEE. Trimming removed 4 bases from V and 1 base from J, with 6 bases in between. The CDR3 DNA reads TGTGCCAGCAGCCCACGGTCCTACGAGCAGTACTTC. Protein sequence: CASSPRSYEQYF.